One T cell receptor beta chain is described in this entry. Generated by immunoSEQ multiplex PCR, the TCRdb table keeps only in-frame clones and is missing some. Of over 90,000 clones listed, over 75% are singletons. The source of the sample is a study of blood T cell repertoires in COVID-19. The overall study: There were acute and convalescent COVID-19 samples, and they came from the United States, Italy and Spain. PBMCs, B-cell-depleted T cells, or T cells provided the cDNA or gDNA that made up the material.

With 5 bases removed from V and 6 bases from J, the gap between germline ends came to 25 bases. CDR1 is SGHTA, CDR2 FQGNSA, per germline. The CDR3 is 18 residues long. The sample taken for sequencing was peripheral blood. The V call is TRBV7-2, the J call TRBJ2-2; D perhaps matches TRBD2 (5 bases). The TCR sequence derives from a human donor in a cohort sampled during active or convalescent COVID-19. CDR3 sequence: CASSEMSVGPGIAGELFF. The CDR3 bases are TGTGCCAGCAGCGAGATGTCCGTGGGCCCCGGGATAGCCGGGGAGCTGTTTTTT.